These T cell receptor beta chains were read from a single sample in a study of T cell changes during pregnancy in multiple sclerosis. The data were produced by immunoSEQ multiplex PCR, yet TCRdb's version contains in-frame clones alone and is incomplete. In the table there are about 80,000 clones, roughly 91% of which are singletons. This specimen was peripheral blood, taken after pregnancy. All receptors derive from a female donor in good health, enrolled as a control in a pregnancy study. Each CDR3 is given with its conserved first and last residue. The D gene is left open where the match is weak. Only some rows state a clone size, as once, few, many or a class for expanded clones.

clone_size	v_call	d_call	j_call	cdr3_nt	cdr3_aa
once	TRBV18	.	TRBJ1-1	TGTGCCAGCTCACAGACGGGGAACACTGAAGCTTTCTTT	CASSQTGNTEAFF
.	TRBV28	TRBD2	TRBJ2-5	TGTGCCAGCAGTCCTAGCGGGAGCCAACAAGAGACCCAGTACTTC	CASSPSGSQQETQYF
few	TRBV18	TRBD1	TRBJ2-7	TGTGCCAGCTCACTGGGACAGTACGAGCAGTACTTC	CASSLGQYEQYF
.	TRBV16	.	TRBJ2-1	TGTGCCAGCAGCCCGTATACGGGTAATGAGCAGTTCTTC	CASSPYTGNEQFF
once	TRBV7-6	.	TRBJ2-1	TGTGCCAGCAGCCCCGGGAGGTTCTTC	CASSPGRFF
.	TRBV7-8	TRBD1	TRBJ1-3	TGTGCCAGCAGCTTAGGCGCGACAGGGGGAACGGGAAACACCATATATTTT	CASSLGATGGTGNTIYF
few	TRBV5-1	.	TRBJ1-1	TGCGCCAGCAGCTTGGGTCCGGAGAGTTCCACTGAAGCTTTCTTT	CASSLGPESSTEAFF
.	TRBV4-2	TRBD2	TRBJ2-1	TGTGCCAGCAGCCCAATTCTAGCGGGAGAGGCCAATGAGCAGTTCTTC	CASSPILAGEANEQFF
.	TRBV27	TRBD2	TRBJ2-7	TGTGCCAGCGGGAGGACTAGCGGGAGTCGTGGGCAGTACTTC	CASGRTSGSRGQYF
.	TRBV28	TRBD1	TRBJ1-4	TGTGCCAGCAGTGCCGCTTCCGGGACAGGGAATGAAAAACTGTTTTTT	CASSAASGTGNEKLFF
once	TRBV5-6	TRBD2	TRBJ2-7	TGTGCCAGCAGCTTGATCGGCGGGAGGGCCCTCAACGAGCAGTACTTC	CASSLIGGRALNEQYF
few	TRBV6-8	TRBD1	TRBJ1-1	TGTGCCAGCAGCCTTATACAACAGGGGGACACTGAAGCTTTCTTT	CASSLIQQGDTEAFF
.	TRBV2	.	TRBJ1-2	TGTGCCAGCAGTGTTGAGGGATACTATGGCTACACCTTC	CASSVEGYYGYTF
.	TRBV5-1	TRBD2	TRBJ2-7	TGCGCCAGCAGCCCTACTAGCGGGGCTCTAGAGGGGAACAATTACGAGCAGTACTTC	CASSPTSGALEGNNYEQYF
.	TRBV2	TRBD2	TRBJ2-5	TGTGCCAGCAGTCAGGCGGGGGGGCGGGAGACCCAGTACTTC	CASSQAGGRETQYF
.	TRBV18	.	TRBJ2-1	TGTGCCAGCTCCCAAATCGAGGCGGAGCAGTTCTTC	CASSQIEAEQFF
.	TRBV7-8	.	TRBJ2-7	TGTGCCAGCAGCCCCCCGCAGGTTGTTGAGCAGTACTTC	CASSPPQVVEQYF
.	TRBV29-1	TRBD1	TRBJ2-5	TGCAGCGTTGCCCCACAGGGGTTCAGGGAGACCCAGTACTTC	CSVAPQGFRETQYF
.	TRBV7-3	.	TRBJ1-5	TGTGCCAGCAGCTTAACGGGGGGAGCGCCCCAGCATTTT	CASSLTGGAPQHF
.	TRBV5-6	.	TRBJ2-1	TGTGCCAGCACCTCGGGTTACCACCGACTTGGGGCTGAGCAGTTCTTC	CASTSGYHRLGAEQFF
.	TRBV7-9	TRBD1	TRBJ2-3	TGTGCCAGCAGCAGTAAACAGGGGGCTTTGGATACGCAGTATTTT	CASSSKQGALDTQYF
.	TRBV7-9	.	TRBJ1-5	TGTGCCAGCAGCTTAGGTCCGGGGGGTGTTTGGCCCCAGCATTTT	CASSLGPGGVWPQHF
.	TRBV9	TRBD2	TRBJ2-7	TGTGCCAGCAGCCCCCGGACTAGCGGGTACGAGCAGTACTTC	CASSPRTSGYEQYF
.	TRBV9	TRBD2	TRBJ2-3	TGTGCCAGCAGCGTGATAGCGGGGCAGGCGGGAACAGATACGCAGTATTTT	CASSVIAGQAGTDTQYF
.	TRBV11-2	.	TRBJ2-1	TGTGCCAGCAGCTTAGCCCCGTGGCTCCATGAGCAGTTCTTC	CASSLAPWLHEQFF
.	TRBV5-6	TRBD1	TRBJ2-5	TGTGCCAGCAGCTTCGGGACAGGGGGCATTCGAGAGACCCAGTACTTC	CASSFGTGGIRETQYF
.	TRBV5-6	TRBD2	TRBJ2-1	TGTGCCAGCAGCCCACGGACTAGCGGAAGATACAATGACAATGAGCAGTTCTTC	CASSPRTSGRYNDNEQFF
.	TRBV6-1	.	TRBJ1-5	TGTGCCAGCAGTGAACGAGGGGGAGAAAATCAGCCCCAGCATTTT	CASSERGGENQPQHF
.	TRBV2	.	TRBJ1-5	TGTGCCCAGGGCCCAGCGGGGAGCAATCAGCCCCAGCATTTT	CAQGPAGSNQPQHF
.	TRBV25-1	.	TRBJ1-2	TGTGCCAGCAGTCCATCCCGGCCGGGGGTCGGCTATGGCTACACCTTC	CASSPSRPGVGYGYTF
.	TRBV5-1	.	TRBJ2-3	TGCGCCAGCAGCTTGGGAGCCAGCGCCGACACAGATACGCAGTATTTT	CASSLGASADTDTQYF
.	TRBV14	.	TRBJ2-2	TGTGCCAGCAGCCAGGGAGTCGTGACGGGGGAGCTGTTTTTT	CASSQGVVTGELFF
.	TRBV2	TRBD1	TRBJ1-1	TGTGCCAGCAGTGTCGTAGGGGGCAACACTGAAGCTTTCTTT	CASSVVGGNTEAFF
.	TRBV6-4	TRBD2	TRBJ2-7	TGTGCCAGCAGGCCCACCGGGCGGGAGTCCTACGAGCAGTACTTC	CASRPTGRESYEQYF
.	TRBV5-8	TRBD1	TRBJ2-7	TGTGCCAGCAGCGCCCGACAGGGGGCGGCCTACGAGCAGTACTTC	CASSARQGAAYEQYF
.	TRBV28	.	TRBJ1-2	TGTGCCAGCAGTTATCCAGGGGAGAACTATGGCTACACCTTC	CASSYPGENYGYTF
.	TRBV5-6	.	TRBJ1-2	TGTGCCAGCAGCTCCTACAAAGCGAGCTATGGCTACACCTTC	CASSSYKASYGYTF
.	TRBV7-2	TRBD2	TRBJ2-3	TGTGCCAGCAGCCGCCTAGCGGCCGCACAAGGAGATACGCAGTATTTT	CASSRLAAAQGDTQYF
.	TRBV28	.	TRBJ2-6	TGTGCCAGCAGTTTACCAGCTGGGGCCAACGTCCTGACTTTC	CASSLPAGANVLTF
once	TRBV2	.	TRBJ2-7	TGTGCCAGCAGCACCCTCAAGGAGGACAGGCGGGGGGCGGGAGAAGTCTACGAGCAGTACTTC	CASSTLKEDRRGAGEVYEQYF
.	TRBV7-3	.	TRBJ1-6	TGTGCCACCGAGACAGAGATAAATTCACCCCTCCACTTT	CATETEINSPLHF
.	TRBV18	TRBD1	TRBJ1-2	TGTGCCAGCTCACCCCCCCTCGACAGGGTTGAGAACTATGGCTACACCTTC	CASSPPLDRVENYGYTF